A single sample gave rise to the 6 T cell receptor beta chains below, sequenced in a study of T cell responses to AZD1222 COVID-19 vaccine. Sequenced by immunoSEQ multiplex PCR; TCRdb stores in-frame clones only, minus some. The table records under 150,000 clones, about 91% of them present only once. The sequencing here drew on peripheral blood, taken on day 0 of AZD1222 vaccination. Receptor source: an adult in good health.

The rearrangement links TRBV27 to TRBJ2-7; D not certain. This CDR3 has 14 amino acids. The V gene's germline CDR1 is MNHEY and CDR2 SMNVEV (reference sequence). V was shortened by 6 bases and J by 0 bases, with 12 bases between the two germline ends. The CDR3: CASSPRSSSYEQYF. CDR3 nucleotide sequence: TGTGCCAGCAGCCCAAGATCTAGCTCCTACGAGCAGTACTTC.

This chain uses TRBV7-8 with TRBJ2-2; 9 bases align to TRBD2. The J segment lost 7 bases and the V segment lost 2 bases, leaving 8 bases of the junction unmatched. CDR3 size: 16 residues. The V gene's germline CDR1 is SGHVS and CDR2 FQNEAQ. DNA of the CDR3: TGTGCCAGCAGCTTAAGTCCAGCGGGGGGCGGCGGGGAGCTGTTTTTT. The encoded protein is CASSLSPAGGGGELFF.

The chain employs TRBV11-2 and TRBJ1-2; D is perhaps TRBD1 (5 bases). Germline values: CDR1 SGHAT, CDR2 FQNNGV. The CDR3 sequence is 16 residues long. Between the trimmed V and J ends, which lost 3 bases and 1 base, there was a span of 15 bases. CDR3 bases: TGTGCCAGCAGCTTGGCGGAGGGACGCGGTAACTATGGCTACACCTTC. Translated: CASSLAEGRGNYGYTF. Supplemented by reference TRBV11-2 and TRBJ1-2, the full variable domain reads EAGVAQSPRYKIIEKRQSVAFWCNPISGHATLYWYQQILGQGPKLLIQFQNNGVVDDSQLPKDRFSAERLKGVDSTLKIQPAKLEDSAVYLCASSLAEGRGNYGYTFGSGTRLTVV.

The chain uses TRBV5-1 and TRBJ2-1; D not resolved. The CDR3 sequence is 12 residues long. V was trimmed by 0 bases and J by 9 bases, leaving 7 bases between them. Germline V lookup: CDR1 SGHRS, CDR2 YFSETQ. CDR3 nucleotides: TGCGCCAGCAGCTTGGGGCAACGTGAGCAGTTCTTC. It is translated as CASSLGQREQFF.

The V call is TRBV9, the J call TRBJ2-7; D uncertain. Germline V CDR1 and CDR2: SGDLS, YYNGEE. With 3 bases removed from V and 7 bases from J, the gap between germline ends came to 14 bases. The length of the CDR3 is 13 residues. CDR3 in amino acids: CASSARPLEEQYF. CDR3 bases: TGTGCCAGCAGCGCCCGACCCTTAGAAGAGCAGTACTTC.

In this sample, this clone turned up once. The chain couples TRBV28 to TRBJ2-3; 12 nucleotides line up with TRBD2. Germline CDR1 reads MDHEN; CDR2 reads SYDVKM. V trimming: 5 bases; J trimming: 7 bases; junction bases outside the gene matches: 7. CDR3 length: 15 amino acids. DNA for the CDR3: TGTGCCAGCAGTCTAGGACTAGCGGGAACTAATACGCAGTATTTT. Translating gives CASSLGLAGTNTQYF. Full variable domain (rest looked up from reference TRBV28 and TRBJ2-3): DVKVTQSSRYLVKRTGEKVFLECVQDMDHENMFWYRQDPGLGLRLIYFSYDVKMKEKGDIPEGYSVSREKKERFSLILESASTNQTSMYLCASSLGLAGTNTQYFGPGTRLTVL.